This T cell receptor (beta chain) derives from a study of T-cell memory formation after mild COVID-19. CDR1 DFQATT and CDR2 SNEGSKA come from the germline V gene (reference sequence). The trim removed 4 bases at V and 0 bases at J, leaving 2 bases unmatched. This CDR3 is 14 amino acids long. This clonotype has more than one count but fewer than ten. The antigen is unknown. Each CDR3 protein gets one entry after TCRdb re-called the 5' RACE reads with MiXCR. This table has around 220,000 distinct CDR3 sequences, about a sixth appearing once. The study, taken as a whole, reports: The pre-infection memory compartment contained some responding clones, suggesting cross-reactive memory joined.

This TCR came from a man younger than 35 who had mild COVID-19 (a few samples of this study predate the infection). Cell type and time point are not known. The sequencing sample was made of PBMCs or a T cell subset sorted from them (not recorded which). The chain combines TRBV20-1 with TRBJ2-7; TRBD1 agrees at 11 bases. The CDR3 sequence: CSANGQGASYEQYF. CDR3 in DNA: TGCAGTGCTAATGGACAGGGGGCCTCCTACGAGCAGTACTTC.